The TCR beta chain described here comes from a study of tumor and adjacent non-tumor tissue in lung cancer. Findings and limits, study-wide: Tumor tissue had significantly higher TCR diversity than normal lung. Shorter survival was associated with higher TCR diversity in tumors. In normal lung, the top 100 clones were significantly more dominant than in tumor.

The library came from three nested PCR rounds adapted from ARM-PCR protocols. TCRdb re-called the multiplex PCR reads with MiXCR, one entry per CDR3 protein. The sample yields about 100,000 distinct CDR3 sequences, over 55% seen once. Note on this clonotype: Its target is not known. Given a much more abundant clone one base away, this may be a read error.

The CDR3 has 14 amino acids. V lost 7 bases and J 6 bases, leaving 18 bases between the germline ends. Germline lookup yields CDR1 SGHKS and CDR2 YYEKEE (reference sequence). No cell sorting was done before RNA was extracted from the tissue. More than 3 cm separated this lung sample from the edge of the tumor. Newly diagnosed lung cancer patients had thoracic surgery in China, August–November 2014, without prior chemotherapy. The chain combines TRBV5-5 with TRBJ2-3, with D uncertain. This TCR was recovered from a young man with non-small cell lung cancer. Sequences were obtained from distant non-tumor lung tissue. In nucleotides, the CDR3 is TGTGCCAGCGGCTCTGGCGCCGGCGTGGATACGCAGTATTTT. Translation gives CASGSGAGVDTQYF.